A selection of T cell receptor beta chains follows, all from one sample in a study of T cells after posttransplantation cyclophosphamide. The data were produced by immunoSEQ multiplex PCR, yet TCRdb's version contains in-frame clones alone and is incomplete. The sample contains approximately 4,000 clones, 69% of which appear only once. This specimen consisted of CD8+ T cells sorted from PBMCs, obtained around 1,100 days after allogeneic stem cell transplant with posttransplant cyclophosphamide. These receptors were collected from a female patient aged 35-55 years who received an allogeneic stem cell transplant from a related donor, was CMV-positive, and had no GVHD. Part of the T cell pool may stem from the graft donor. Each CDR3 is given with its conserved first and last residue. A D gene is named only where the DNA matches it firmly. Size is stated for part of the rows, as once, few or many counts, or as a class when the clone is expanded.

V gene: TRBV4-1; J gene: TRBJ1-1; CDR3 length: 13; D gene: NA; clone size: medium-sized; CDR3 DNA: TGCGCCAGCAGCCAAAGGGAGATAACTGAAGCTTTCTTT; CDR3 protein: CASSQREITEAFF
V gene: TRBV4-2; J gene: TRBJ2-7; CDR3 length: 16; D gene: TRBD1; clone size: NA; CDR3 DNA: TGTGCCAGCAGCCAGGGACCGGGACAGGGCTCCTACGAGCAGTACTTC; CDR3 protein: CASSQGPGQGSYEQYF
V gene: TRBV6-5; J gene: TRBJ2-2; CDR3 length: 14; D gene: TRBD1; clone size: NA; CDR3 DNA: TGTGCCAGCAGTTACGTACAGGGGAACGGGGAGCTGTTTTTT; CDR3 protein: CASSYVQGNGELFF
V gene: TRBV9; J gene: TRBJ2-1; CDR3 length: 19; D gene: TRBD2; clone size: NA; CDR3 DNA: TGTGCCAGCAGCGTAGAAAAGCGGGGGGCCCTCAGAGGGATTAATGAGCAGTTCTTC; CDR3 protein: CASSVEKRGALRGINEQFF
V gene: TRBV5-4; J gene: TRBJ2-7; CDR3 length: 16; D gene: NA; clone size: NA; CDR3 DNA: TGTGCCAGCAGCTTGGATCCGGTGGGACTCGGCTACGAGCAGTACTTC; CDR3 protein: CASSLDPVGLGYEQYF
V gene: TRBV5-4; J gene: TRBJ2-7; CDR3 length: 15; D gene: TRBD1; clone size: NA; CDR3 DNA: TGTGCCAGCAGCATCGGACAGGGGACGGCCTACGAGCAGTACTTC; CDR3 protein: CASSIGQGTAYEQYF
V gene: TRBV9; J gene: TRBJ2-7; CDR3 length: 15; D gene: NA; clone size: NA; CDR3 DNA: TGTGCCAGTATTATCAGACAGAGGACGGCATACGAGCAGTACTTC; CDR3 protein: CASIIRQRTAYEQYF
V gene: TRBV7-9; J gene: TRBJ1-4; CDR3 length: 16; D gene: TRBD1; clone size: once; CDR3 DNA: TGTGCCAGCAGCCCACGGGACAGTGCAACTAATGAAAAACTGTTTTTT; CDR3 protein: CASSPRDSATNEKLFF
V gene: TRBV7-9; J gene: TRBJ2-7; CDR3 length: 14; D gene: NA; clone size: NA; CDR3 DNA: TGTGCCAGCAGCTTCGGCCGGAGCGCCTACGAGCAGTACTTC; CDR3 protein: CASSFGRSAYEQYF
V gene: TRBV5-1; J gene: TRBJ2-7; CDR3 length: 14; D gene: NA; clone size: NA; CDR3 DNA: TGCGCCAGCAGCTTCGGGGGAAGCTCCTACGAGCAGTACTTC; CDR3 protein: CASSFGGSSYEQYF
V gene: TRBV15; J gene: TRBJ2-5; CDR3 length: 14; D gene: NA; clone size: NA; CDR3 DNA: TGTGCCACCAGCGCGAATCTGGAGCAAGAGACCCAGTACTTC; CDR3 protein: CATSANLEQETQYF
V gene: TRBV5-1; J gene: TRBJ2-7; CDR3 length: 15; D gene: TRBD1; clone size: NA; CDR3 DNA: TGCGCCAGCAGCTCCGAGGGACAGGGTGGCCACGAGCAGTACTTC; CDR3 protein: CASSSEGQGGHEQYF
V gene: TRBV7-3; J gene: TRBJ2-2; CDR3 length: 18; D gene: TRBD2; clone size: NA; CDR3 DNA: TGTGCCAGCAGCTCTCTTGACGGGGGGACCGAAATCACCGGGGAGCTGTTTTTT; CDR3 protein: CASSSLDGGTEITGELFF
V gene: TRBV7-2; J gene: TRBJ1-1; CDR3 length: 14; D gene: NA; clone size: once; CDR3 DNA: TGTGCCAGCAGCTCCCCGGGTTATGACACTGAAGCTTTCTTT; CDR3 protein: CASSSPGYDTEAFF
V gene: TRBV19; J gene: TRBJ1-1; CDR3 length: 15; D gene: NA; clone size: NA; CDR3 DNA: TGTGCCAGTAGTGGACAGCCCGAAAGGAACACTGAAGCTTTCTTT; CDR3 protein: CASSGQPERNTEAFF
V gene: TRBV7-8; J gene: TRBJ2-5; CDR3 length: 16; D gene: TRBD2; clone size: NA; CDR3 DNA: TGTGCCAGCAGCTTGGGTAGCGGGGGACTTCAAGAGACCCAGTACTTC; CDR3 protein: CASSLGSGGLQETQYF
V gene: TRBV10-1; J gene: TRBJ2-7; CDR3 length: 16; D gene: NA; clone size: NA; CDR3 DNA: TGCGCCAGCAACCAAATGGGGGAGGACTACGCCTACGAGCAGTACTTC; CDR3 protein: CASNQMGEDYAYEQYF
V gene: TRBV5-4; J gene: TRBJ2-5; CDR3 length: 16; D gene: TRBD1; clone size: NA; CDR3 DNA: TGTGCCAGCAGCTGGGCGTCGGGACAGGCCCAAGAGACCCAGTACTTC; CDR3 protein: CASSWASGQAQETQYF
V gene: TRBV4-3; J gene: TRBJ2-7; CDR3 length: 18; D gene: TRBD2; clone size: few; CDR3 DNA: TGCGCCAGCAGCCAAGAGAGACTAGCGGGGCGTCTTCCCTACGAGCAGTACTTC; CDR3 protein: CASSQERLAGRLPYEQYF
V gene: TRBV19; J gene: TRBJ2-7; CDR3 length: 14; D gene: TRBD1; clone size: NA; CDR3 DNA: TGTGCCAGTAGTGCAGGGACAGGGACCTACGAGCAGTACTTC; CDR3 protein: CASSAGTGTYEQYF
V gene: TRBV9; J gene: TRBJ2-7; CDR3 length: 15; D gene: NA; clone size: NA; CDR3 DNA: TGTGCCAGTTTTTTCGAACAGAAGACGGCCTACGAGCAGTACTTC; CDR3 protein: CASFFEQKTAYEQYF
V gene: TRBV6-6; J gene: TRBJ1-1; CDR3 length: 14; D gene: NA; clone size: NA; CDR3 DNA: TGTGCCAGCAGTTACTCTGAGAGGAACACTGAAGCTTTCTTT; CDR3 protein: CASSYSERNTEAFF
V gene: TRBV2; J gene: TRBJ2-7; CDR3 length: 11; D gene: NA; clone size: NA; CDR3 DNA: TGTGCCTCCCTGGAGACCTACGAGCAGTACTTC; CDR3 protein: CASLETYEQYF
V gene: TRBV4-3; J gene: TRBJ1-1; CDR3 length: 15; D gene: NA; clone size: NA; CDR3 DNA: TGCGCCAGCAGCCAACTTTTGGGGCAGTACACTGAAGCTTTCTTT; CDR3 protein: CASSQLLGQYTEAFF
V gene: TRBV9; J gene: TRBJ2-7; CDR3 length: 15; D gene: TRBD1; clone size: NA; CDR3 DNA: TGTGCCAGCATTTTCAAACAGGGGACGGCCTACGAGCAGTACTTC; CDR3 protein: CASIFKQGTAYEQYF
V gene: TRBV19; J gene: TRBJ2-7; CDR3 length: 14; D gene: NA; clone size: once; CDR3 DNA: TGTGCCAGTAGTATTAACGGCGGATCCTACGAGCAGTACTTC; CDR3 protein: CASSINGGSYEQYF
V gene: TRBV7-9; J gene: TRBJ1-1; CDR3 length: 12; D gene: NA; clone size: NA; CDR3 DNA: TGTGCCAGCAGCCCAACGGGCACTGAAGCTTTCTTT; CDR3 protein: CASSPTGTEAFF
V gene: TRBV25-1; J gene: TRBJ2-2; CDR3 length: 18; D gene: TRBD1; clone size: NA; CDR3 DNA: TGTGCCAGCAGTGAATTGTGGAAGGGACAGTCGAACACCGGGGAGCTGTTTTTT; CDR3 protein: CASSELWKGQSNTGELFF
V gene: TRBV9; J gene: TRBJ2-7; CDR3 length: 15; D gene: NA; clone size: NA; CDR3 DNA: TGTGCCAGCAGTTTCAAACAGAAGACGGCCTACGAGCAGTACTTC; CDR3 protein: CASSFKQKTAYEQYF